Each of the 28 T cell receptor beta chains below was sequenced from the same sample in a study of cytomegalovirus exposure and HLA in healthy donors. Both 60 Vbeta primers and 13 Jbeta primers went into the PCR. Data came from immunoSEQ multiplex PCR; TCRdb stores just in-frame clones and leaves some out. Among about 140,000 clones listed, over 70% were seen once. The sample was PBMCs. All receptors derive from a male donor in good health and CMV-seronegative.

This clone was seen only a few times. The chain links TRBV19 to TRBJ2-1, with 9 positions matching TRBD2. The germline V gene encodes CDR1 LNHDA and CDR2 SQIVND (reference sequence). J lost 7 bases, V lost 1 base, and 8 bases had no gene match. The CDR3 sequence is 16 residues long. The CDR3 DNA follows: TGTGCCAGTAGTATAGGACCTAGCGGGACGGGTAATGAGCAGTTCTTC. It translates to CASSIGPSGTGNEQFF.

The V call is TRBV28, the J call TRBJ2-7; D might be TRBD1 (5 bases). Germline V gene lookup returns CDR1 MDHEN and CDR2 SYDVKM. The V gene lost 2 bases and the J gene lost 2 bases, with 10 bases spanning the gap. The CDR3 contains 14 residues. CDR3 sequence reads: CASSLDRLAYEQYF. In DNA, the CDR3 is TGTGCCAGCAGTTTAGACAGATTAGCCTACGAGCAGTACTTC.

The chain recombines TRBV7-2 with TRBJ2-5, with 7 bases aligning to TRBD2. The closer fit of TRBJ2-7 to the DNA end suggests the J call may be wrong. This CDR3 region has 15 residues. CDR1 SGHTA and CDR2 FQGNSA come from the germline V gene. CDR3 in DNA: TGTGCCAGCAGCTTAATGGGCGGGGGCTCCTACGAGCAGTACTTC. Encoded protein: CASSLMGGGSYEQYF.

The CDR3 protein is CASSFSGVTTDTQYF. The CDR3 nucleotides read TGTGCCAGCAGCTTTAGCGGGGTTACGACAGATACGCAGTATTTT. This chain joins TRBV7-8 and TRBJ2-3, with 8 bases fitting TRBD2. The ends lost 3 bases at V and 3 bases at J; junction bases unmatched: 5. The germline gives CDR1 SGHVS, CDR2 FQNEAQ. The CDR3 is 15 residues long.

This clone came up once. Written as DNA, the CDR3 is TGTGCCAGCAGTCGCCAGAGCGGGGGAAGCGAGCAGTACTTC. This encodes CASSRQSGGSEQYF. The V and J genes are TRBV6-5 and TRBJ2-7, with 8 bases matching TRBD2. Per the germline V gene, CDR1 is MNHEY and CDR2 is SVGAGI. V lost 5 bases to trimming and J lost 6 bases; unmatched junction nucleotides: 9. The CDR3 runs to 14 residues.

The gene calls are TRBV21-1 and TRBJ1-5. TRBV21-1 is deemed a pseudogene. The CDR3 is 18 amino acids. CDR3 DNA: TGTGCCAGCAGCAAAGGGGGAGGGGCGCCCTTCGGCGATCAGCCCCAGCATTTT. Protein sequence: CASSKGGGAPFGDQPQHF.

V is TRBV19 and J is TRBJ2-7, with 9 nucleotides matching TRBD2. Losses at the gene ends were 6 bases for V and 4 bases for J; bases not matched to a gene: 10. Germline lookup yields CDR1 LNHDA and CDR2 SQIVND (reference sequence). This CDR3 spans 15 amino acids. The CDR3: CASRRGSSGSYEQYF. The CDR3 nucleotides are TGTGCCAGTAGACGGGGGAGTAGCGGGAGTTACGAGCAGTACTTC. Together with reference TRBV19 and TRBJ2-7, the CDR3 gives the full variable domain: DGGITQSPKYLFRKEGQNVTLSCEQNLNHDAMYWYRQDPGQGLRLIYYSQIVNDFQKGDIAEGYSVSREKKESFPLTVTSAQKNPTAFYLCASRRGSSGSYEQYFGPGTRLTVT.

The gene calls are TRBV19 and TRBJ1-1; 7 positions agree with TRBD1. The germline CDR1 and CDR2 sequences are LNHDA and SQIVND (reference sequence). The CDR3 is 13 residues long. V shed 7 bases and J 3 bases; nucleotides not matched to a gene: 5. The chain's CDR3 is CASTGQVDTEAFF. The CDR3 DNA sequence: TGTGCCAGTACTGGACAGGTGGACACTGAAGCTTTCTTT.

The CDR3 spells CASSPGLAVLGTQYF. The CDR3 DNA reads TGTGCCAGCTCACCCGGACTAGCGGTCCTAGGGACCCAGTACTTC. The V call is TRBV18, the J call TRBJ2-5; 10 positions agree with TRBD2. J lost 7 bases, V lost 3 bases, and 8 bases had no gene match. There are 15 residues in the CDR3. Germline CDR1 and CDR2: KGHSH and LQKENI.

This chain links TRBV29-1 with TRBJ2-3, with 7 bases aligning to TRBD1. J was trimmed by 0 bases and V by 4 bases; bases with no gene match: 7. The CDR3 runs to 15 residues. Germline CDR1 reads SQVTM; CDR2 reads ANQGSEA. The CDR3 loop is CSVVGTEESTDTQYF. In nucleotides, the CDR3 is TGCAGCGTTGTGGGGACAGAAGAAAGCACAGATACGCAGTATTTT.

V usage is TRBV2 and J usage is TRBJ2-7; no clear D. Germline values: CDR1 SNHLY, CDR2 FYNNEI. Trimming pared 7 bases from V and 3 bases from J, leaving 7 bases between. The CDR3 length is 11 residues. The CDR3 spells CASTEFYEQYF. CDR3 bases: TGTGCCAGCACCGAGTTCTACGAGCAGTACTTC.

The rearrangement links TRBV7-2 to TRBJ1-4; 7 nucleotides align to TRBD1. After removal of 3 bases from V and 6 bases from J, the junction contained 7 bases not matched to a gene. The CDR3 contains 15 residues. CDR1 is SGHTA and CDR2 is FQGNSA in the germline V gene. The CDR3 DNA follows: TGTGCCAGCAGCTTGGGAGACAGGGCGCATGAAAAACTGTTTTTT. Encoded protein: CASSLGDRAHEKLFF.

This clone was observed a few times. The rearrangement links TRBV9 to TRBJ1-4; TRBD1 matches 9 bases. V trimming: 4 bases; J trimming: 6 bases; junction bases outside the gene matches: 7. The CDR3 has 15 residues. Germline CDR1 SGDLS, CDR2 YYNGEE. CDR3 region: CASSPRQGVDEKLFF. For the CDR3, the DNA is TGTGCCAGCAGCCCACGACAGGGGGTAGATGAAAAACTGTTTTTT.

This sequence joins TRBV5-1 and TRBJ2-2; tentatively, D is TRBD1 (6 bases). V dropped 2 bases and J dropped 7 bases, with 15 bases sitting between them. There are 15 residues in the CDR3. Germline CDR1 SGHRS, CDR2 YFSETQ. CDR3 coding DNA: TGCGCCAGCAGCTTTACGACAGGCTGGAACGGGGAGCTGTTTTTT. Translating it yields CASSFTTGWNGELFF.

This chain connects TRBV14 to TRBJ2-2; a weak D match, TRBD2 (7 bases). From germline, CDR1 is SGHDN and CDR2 FVKESK. The CDR3 spans 17 residues. V was pared by 2 bases and J by 5 bases, with 18 bases between. The CDR3 sequence: CASSQLGRGQRTGELFF. As DNA, the CDR3 is TGTGCCAGCAGCCAATTGGGGCGGGGGCAGCGAACCGGGGAGCTGTTTTTT.

The chain has TRBV29-1 and TRBJ2-7; no clear D. This CDR3 spans 13 amino acids. The ends were cut back, 5 bases at V and 0 bases at J, with 11 bases in the middle. Germline V gene data show CDR1 as SQVTM and CDR2 as ANQGSEA. The CDR3, as DNA: TGCAGCGTTATCCTAGACCACTCCTACGAGCAGTACTTC. Amino acid sequence: CSVILDHSYEQYF.

The CDR3 bases are TGTGCCAGCAGCTTAAAGGCTAGCGGGAGAACCTACGAGCAGTACTTC. Translating it yields CASSLKASGRTYEQYF. The chain has TRBV11-2 and TRBJ2-7; 10 bases are shared with TRBD2. The germline gives CDR1 SGHAT, CDR2 FQNNGV. Losses at the gene ends were 2 bases for V and 2 bases for J; bases not matched to a gene: 6. The CDR3 runs to 16 residues.

In its sample, this clone was seen once. This chain links TRBV27 with TRBJ2-3; no definite D call. In germline, CDR1 is MNHEY, CDR2 SMNVEV (reference sequence). The CDR3 has 15 amino acids. V lost 0 bases to trimming and J lost 2 bases, with 9 bases between them. CDR3 protein: CASSLSRLITDTQYF. The CDR3 bases are TGTGCCAGCAGTTTATCACGACTTATCACAGATACGCAGTATTTT.

This clone was seen just once. The rearrangement links TRBV7-9 to TRBJ2-7; possible D gene TRBD1, 6 bases. The CDR3 totals 13 residues. Germline loops: CDR1 SEHNR, CDR2 FQNEAQ (reference sequence). V was trimmed by 5 bases and J by 12 bases, leaving 20 bases between them. The CDR3 loop is CASSLTGNQGWYF. The DNA of the CDR3 is TGTGCCAGCAGCCTTACCGGGAACCAGGGGTGGTACTTC.

The chain uses TRBV27 and TRBJ1-3, with 9 bases identical to TRBD1. With V trimmed by 5 bases and J by 2 bases, 4 bases remained unmatched. The CDR3 runs 15 residues. From germline, CDR1 is MNHEY and CDR2 SMNVEV (reference sequence). DNA for the CDR3: TGTGCCAGCAGTAGGGACAGGGCGGCTGGAAACACCATATATTTT. Amino acid sequence: CASSRDRAAGNTIYF.

The rearrangement links TRBV6-1 to TRBJ2-7; possibly TRBD1 for D (5 bases). Trimming shortened V by 3 bases and J by 2 bases, and 17 bases separated the two germline ends. The CDR3 runs 16 residues. Per germline, CDR1 MNHNS and CDR2 SASEGT. CDR3 loop: CASSDRRGRTTYEQYF. Written as DNA, the CDR3 is TGTGCCAGCAGTGATCGCCGCGGCAGGACAACCTACGAGCAGTACTTC.

CDR3 in amino acids: CASSPVATGELFF. CDR3 coding DNA: TGTGCCAGCAGCCCGGTAGCCACCGGGGAGCTGTTTTTT. V usage is TRBV13 and J usage is TRBJ2-2; no clear D. The CDR3 length is 13 residues. Germline CDR1 PRHDT, CDR2 FYEKMQ (reference sequence). Trimming cost V 5 bases and J 4 bases, with 8 bases left between them.

This clone showed up just once. The V and J genes are TRBV4-1 and TRBJ2-7; 8 nucleotides agree with TRBD1. The CDR3 runs 15 residues. V lost 4 bases to trimming and J lost 1 base; unmatched junction nucleotides: 6. The germline gives CDR1 MGHRA, CDR2 YSYEKL. The CDR3 reads CASSRGQGPSYEQYF. The CDR3 DNA reads TGCGCCAGCAGCCGTGGACAGGGCCCATCCTACGAGCAGTACTTC.

This sequence joins TRBV9 and TRBJ1-2; unclear D gene. Looked up from germline, CDR1 is SGDLS and CDR2 is YYNGEE. V was cut by 0 bases and J by 0 bases, with 9 bases left in between. The CDR3 is made up of 15 amino acids. The CDR3 spells CASSVGGSSNYGYTF. CDR3 DNA sequence: TGTGCCAGCAGCGTAGGTGGCAGTTCTAACTATGGCTACACCTTC.

This sequence joins TRBV5-6 and TRBJ1-1; no definite D call. Germline V CDR1 and CDR2: SGHDT, YYEEEE. The CDR3 contains 16 residues. Trimming removed 4 bases at V and 0 bases at J, with 16 bases between. CDR3 residues: CASSPVGSGMNTEAFF. In nucleotides, the CDR3 is TGTGCCAGCAGCCCAGTGGGTAGCGGGATGAACACTGAAGCTTTCTTT.

The V and J genes are TRBV2 and TRBJ2-1; 11 bases map to TRBD2. Looked up from germline, CDR1 is SNHLY and CDR2 is FYNNEI. This CDR3 region has 13 residues. The CDR3 loop is CVSRLAGNNEQFF. Here the CDR3 DNA reads TGTGTGTCGAGACTAGCGGGAAACAATGAGCAGTTCTTC. Using reference TRBV2 and TRBJ2-1 for the parts outside the CDR3, the full variable domain is EPEVTQTPSHQVTQMGQEVILRCVPISNHLYFYWYRQILGQKVEFLVSFYNNEISEKSEIFDDQFSVERPDGSNFTLKIRSTKLEDSAMYFCVSRLAGNNEQFFGPGTRLTVL.

The chain couples TRBV19 to TRBJ1-4, with a possible D match to TRBD1 (5 bases). The CDR3 has 16 amino acids. V lost 7 bases and J lost 4, with 19 bases in between. Germline CDR1 LNHDA, CDR2 SQIVND (reference sequence). DNA of the CDR3: TGTGCCAGTATCTCCTCCGTGGGGCAGAATAATGAAAAACTGTTTTTT. Its translation is CASISSVGQNNEKLFF.

The V and J genes are TRBV18 and TRBJ2-3; D possibly corresponds to TRBD1 (6 bases). The CDR3 loop spans 14 amino acids. Germline loops: CDR1 KGHSH, CDR2 LQKENI. Trimming took 5 bases from V and 2 from J, leaving 11 bases between them. The CDR3 sequence: CASSSTGFTDTQYF. DNA of the CDR3: TGTGCCAGCTCATCGACAGGTTTCACAGATACGCAGTATTTT.